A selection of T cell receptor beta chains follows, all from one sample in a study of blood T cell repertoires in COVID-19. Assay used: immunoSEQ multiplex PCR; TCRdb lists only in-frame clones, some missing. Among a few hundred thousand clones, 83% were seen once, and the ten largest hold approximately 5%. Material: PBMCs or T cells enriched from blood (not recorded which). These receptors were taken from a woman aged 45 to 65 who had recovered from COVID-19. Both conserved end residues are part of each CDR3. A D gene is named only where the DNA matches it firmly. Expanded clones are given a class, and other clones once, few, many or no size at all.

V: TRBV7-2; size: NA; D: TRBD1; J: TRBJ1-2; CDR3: CASSKPDRGDYGYTF; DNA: TGTGCCAGCAGCAAACCGGACAGGGGTGACTATGGCTACACCTTC
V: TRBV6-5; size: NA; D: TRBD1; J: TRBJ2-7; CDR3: CASSYRLGTEAYEQYF; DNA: TGTGCCAGCAGTTACAGGCTGGGGACAGAGGCCTACGAGCAGTACTTC
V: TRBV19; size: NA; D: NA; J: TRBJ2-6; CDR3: CASSILLPGGANVLTF; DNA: TGTGCCAGTAGTATACTGCTGCCGGGAGGGGCCAACGTCCTGACTTTC
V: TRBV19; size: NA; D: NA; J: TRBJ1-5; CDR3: CASSIEEDQPQHF; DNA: TGTGCCAGTAGTATCGAGGAGGACCAGCCCCAGCATTTT
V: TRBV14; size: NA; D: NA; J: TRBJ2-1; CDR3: CASSLTRRSSYNEQFF; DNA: TGTGCCAGCAGCCTTACTAGGCGGAGCTCCTACAATGAGCAGTTCTTC
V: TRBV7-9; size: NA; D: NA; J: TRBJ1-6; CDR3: CASSLGQETSPLHF; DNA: TGTGCCAGCAGCTTAGGGCAGGAAACATCACCCCTCCACTTT
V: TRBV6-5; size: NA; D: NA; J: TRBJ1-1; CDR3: CASSYYSGTEAFF; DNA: TGTGCCAGCAGTTACTATTCGGGGACTGAAGCTTTCTTT
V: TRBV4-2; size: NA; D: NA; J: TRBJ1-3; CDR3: CASSQDPSLKGQSSGNTIYF; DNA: TGTGCCAGCAGCCAAGACCCTTCCCTTAAAGGACAGTCTTCTGGAAACACCATATATTTT
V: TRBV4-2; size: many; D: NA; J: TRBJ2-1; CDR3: CASTRGTNNEQFF; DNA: TGTGCCAGCACCCGCGGCACAAACAATGAGCAGTTCTTC
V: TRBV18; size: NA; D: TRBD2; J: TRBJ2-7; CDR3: CASSLRGLPMEVEQYF; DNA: TGTGCCAGCTCACTAAGGGGACTACCGATGGAGGTGGAGCAGTACTTC
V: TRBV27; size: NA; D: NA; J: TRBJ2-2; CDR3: CASSLLRGGEGELFF; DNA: TGTGCCAGCAGTTTACTCCGAGGGGGTGAGGGGGAGCTGTTTTTT
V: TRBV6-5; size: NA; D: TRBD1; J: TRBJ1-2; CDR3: CASRNTGVHGYTF; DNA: TGTGCCAGCAGAAATACAGGGGTTCATGGCTACACCTTC
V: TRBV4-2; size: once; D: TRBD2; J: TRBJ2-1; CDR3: CASSQDQGSSGHISYNEQFF; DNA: TGTGCCAGCAGCCAAGATCAGGGGTCTAGCGGGCATATCTCCTACAATGAGCAGTTCTTC
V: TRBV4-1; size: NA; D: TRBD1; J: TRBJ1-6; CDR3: CASSQDSAGGAGFAGFDSPLHF; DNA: TGCGCCAGCAGCCAAGATTCGGCAGGGGGAGCGGGTTTCGCTGGATTCGATTCACCCCTCCACTTT
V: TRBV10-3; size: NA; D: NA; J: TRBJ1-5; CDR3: CAISESGGQPQHF; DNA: TGTGCCATCAGTGAGTCAGGGGGTCAGCCCCAGCATTTT
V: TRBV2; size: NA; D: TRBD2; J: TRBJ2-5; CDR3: CASSEIMGLAEETQYF; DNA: TGTGCCAGCAGCGAAATAATGGGACTAGCGGAAGAGACCCAGTACTTC
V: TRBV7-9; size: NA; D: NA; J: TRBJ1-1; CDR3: CASSLVAVNTEAFF; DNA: TGTGCCAGCAGCTTGGTTGCGGTGAACACTGAAGCTTTCTTT
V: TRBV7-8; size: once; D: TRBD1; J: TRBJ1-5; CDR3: CASSLAPRGSNQPQHF; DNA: TGTGCCAGCAGCTTAGCTCCCAGGGGGAGCAATCAGCCCCAGCATTTT
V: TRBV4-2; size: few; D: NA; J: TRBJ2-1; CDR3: CASSQARAGNEQFF; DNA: TGTGCCAGCAGCCAAGCGAGAGCCGGCAATGAGCAGTTCTTC
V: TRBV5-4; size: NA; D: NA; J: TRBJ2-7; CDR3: CASTPRLGDYEQYF; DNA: TGTGCCAGCACCCCCCGATTAGGGGACTACGAGCAGTACTTC
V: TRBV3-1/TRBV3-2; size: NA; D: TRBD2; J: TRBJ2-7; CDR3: CASSQVRAGVGEQYF; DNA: TGTGCCAGCAGCCAAGTACGTGCGGGAGTCGGCGAGCAGTACTTC
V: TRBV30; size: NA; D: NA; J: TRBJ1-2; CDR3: CAWSVGAANYGYTF; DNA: TGTGCCTGGAGTGTGGGGGCGGCTAACTATGGCTACACCTTC